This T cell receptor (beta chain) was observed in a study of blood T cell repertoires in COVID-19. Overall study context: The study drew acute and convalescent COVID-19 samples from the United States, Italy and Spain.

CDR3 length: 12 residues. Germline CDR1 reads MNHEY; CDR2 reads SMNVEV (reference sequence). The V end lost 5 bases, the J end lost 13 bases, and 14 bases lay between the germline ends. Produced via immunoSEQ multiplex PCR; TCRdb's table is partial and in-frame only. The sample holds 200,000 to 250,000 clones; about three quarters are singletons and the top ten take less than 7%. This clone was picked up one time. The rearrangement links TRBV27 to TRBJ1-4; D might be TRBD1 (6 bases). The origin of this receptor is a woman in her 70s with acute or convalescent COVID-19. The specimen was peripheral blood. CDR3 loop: CASSPQGFRLFF. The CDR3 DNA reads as TGTGCCAGCAGTCCACAGGGTTTTCGACTGTTTTTT.